This is a list of T cell receptor beta chains from one sample in a study of T cells in Graves' hyperthyroidism and ophthalmopathy. TCRdb re-called the multiplex PCR reads through MiXCR, storing one row per CDR3 protein. The table shows approximately 600,000 distinct CDR3 sequences, with under 25% occurring only once. Sequenced input: blood. The receptors shown here come from a man under 40 with Graves' ophthalmopathy. CDR3s include the opening cysteine and the closing phenylalanine or tryptophan. D genes are given only for firm matches. Clone sizes are given selectively: once, few, many, or a class where the clone is expanded.

>TRBV12-5|TRBJ2-2|TRBD1|NA
TGTGCTAGTGGTTTCCGGACAGGGGATACCGGGGAGCTGTTTTTT
CASGFRTGDTGELFF
>TRBV24-1|TRBJ2-5|TRBD2|NA
TGTGCCACCAGCTTCCCGGGACTAGCGGGAGAGACCCAGCAAGAGACCCAGTACTTC
CATSFPGLAGETQQETQYF
>TRBV12-3/TRBV12-4|TRBJ1-5|TRBD1|NA
TGTGCCAGCAGTTTGACAGGGGTTGGGCAGCCCCAGCATTTT
CASSLTGVGQPQHF
>TRBV5-1|TRBJ1-2|NA|few
TGCGCCAGCAGCTTGGTGTCGGGGTCGGATGGCTACACCTTC
CASSLVSGSDGYTF
>TRBV7-2|TRBJ2-3|NA|few
TGTGCCAGCAGCTTTGTGAGGGGGGGTACGCAGTATTTT
CASSFVRGGTQYF
>TRBV29-1|TRBJ2-1|NA|NA
TGCAGCGTCACCAGGGTATTTGGCAATGAGCAGTTCTTC
CSVTRVFGNEQFF
>TRBV11-1|TRBJ2-3|NA|many
TGTGCCAGCAGCTTAGAGCCCAGTTTCGGAGATACGCAGTATTTT
CASSLEPSFGDTQYF
>TRBV27|TRBJ1-6|NA|few
TGTGCCAGCGTCCCAAGGAGCTCCTATAATTCACCCCTCCACTTT
CASVPRSSYNSPLHF
>TRBV30|TRBJ1-1|NA|many
TGTGCCTGGAGTCGGCGGAACACTGAAGCTTTCTTT
CAWSRRNTEAFF
>TRBV20-1|TRBJ2-7|TRBD2|many
TGCAGTGCTAGAGATAGGTTGGGACTAGCGGGAGGGCTCGAGCAGTACTTC
CSARDRLGLAGGLEQYF
>TRBV12-3/TRBV12-4|TRBJ2-1|NA|NA
TGTGCCAGCAGCCCTCAGGAGGGAGTCAAGGATGAGCAGTTCTTC
CASSPQEGVKDEQFF
>TRBV12-3/TRBV12-4|TRBJ1-1|NA|NA
TGTGCCAGCAGTTTAAGCCCGAGTACGTTACCTGAAGCTTTCTTT
CASSLSPSTLPEAFF
>TRBV2|TRBJ1-1|NA|NA
TGTGCCAGCAAGAAGTTGGCAGGGGCCCTCCTTGAAGCTTTCTTT
CASKKLAGALLEAFF
>TRBV5-1|TRBJ2-7|NA|many
TGCGCCAGCAGCTCGAGCCCCGGGACGCTCTCCTACGAGCAGTACTTC
CASSSSPGTLSYEQYF
>TRBV29-1|TRBJ1-1|NA|NA
TGCAGCGTTGGTGGGGTCCAGGAAAACGGGGGTCTGAACACTGAAGCTTTCTTT
CSVGGVQENGGLNTEAFF
>TRBV20-1|TRBJ1-5|TRBD1|NA
TGCAGTGCTAGTGAGGGACAGAGCAATCAGCCCCAGCATTTT
CSASEGQSNQPQHF
>TRBV6-1|TRBJ1-3|NA|NA
TGTGCCAGCAGTGAAGGCGCCCTTGGGACATCTGGAAACACCATATATTTT
CASSEGALGTSGNTIYF
>TRBV30|TRBJ1-1|TRBD1|many
TGTGCCTGGGGGAAGTGGGGCAGGGGGTTCAACACTGAAGCTTTCTTT
CAWGKWGRGFNTEAFF
>TRBV6-1|TRBJ2-2|NA|NA
TGTGCCTCAACTCTGGTTAGCGGGAACACCGGGGAGCTGTTTTTT
CASTLVSGNTGELFF
>TRBV5-1|TRBJ1-2|TRBD1|many
TGCGCCAGCAGTTCGCGCCGGGACAGGGGCTATGGCTACACCTTC
CASSSRRDRGYGYTF
>TRBV7-9|TRBJ2-1|TRBD2|few
TGTGCCAGCAGCTCGACTAGCGGGAGTATGAATGAGCAGTTCTTC
CASSSTSGSMNEQFF
>TRBV20-1|TRBJ2-7|TRBD1|few
TGCAGTGCTGGGGACAGGGCCTCCTACGAGCAGTACTTC
CSAGDRASYEQYF
>TRBV29-1|TRBJ2-7|NA|NA
TGCAGCGTCAGATTGGGTACATTTAGGGGTTCTTCCTACGAGCAGTACTTC
CSVRLGTFRGSSYEQYF
>TRBV28|TRBJ1-5|NA|few
TGTGCCAGCAGCTGGGGAGGTCGAGACAATCAGCCCCAGCATTTT
CASSWGGRDNQPQHF
>TRBV3-1|TRBJ2-1|TRBD2|NA
TGTGCCAGCAGCCGCTATAAAGGGAGGGCGGATGAGCAGTTCTTC
CASSRYKGRADEQFF
>TRBV30|TRBJ1-5|NA|many
TGTGCCTGGAGTGCCTCCCGGACGGACAATAGCAATCAGCCCCAGCATTTT
CAWSASRTDNSNQPQHF
>TRBV3-1|TRBJ1-1|NA|NA
TGTGCCAGCAGTTACGGGACGGAGAACACTGAAGCTTTCTTT
CASSYGTENTEAFF
>TRBV7-9|TRBJ2-1|TRBD2|NA
TGTGCCAGCAGCTCCAGGACTAGCGGAAATGGGAGCAATGAGCAGTTCTTC
CASSSRTSGNGSNEQFF
>TRBV7-6|TRBJ2-1|TRBD2|many
TGTGCCAGCAGCTTACCGGGAGGGTACAATGAGCAGTTCTTC
CASSLPGGYNEQFF
>TRBV20-1|TRBJ2-7|TRBD1|NA
TGCAGTGCTAGAGGGGACAGGACCTACGAGCAGTACTTC
CSARGDRTYEQYF
>TRBV18|TRBJ1-1|TRBD1|NA
TGTGCCAGCTCAGCGGGGGACAGGGTGAGTGAAGCTTTCTTT
CASSAGDRVSEAFF
>TRBV5-8|TRBJ1-2|NA|few
TGTGCCAGCAGCTTATCTGGCAGGGAAGGATATGGCTACACCTTC
CASSLSGREGYGYTF
>TRBV24-1|TRBJ2-7|TRBD1|few
TGTGCCACCAGTGCCTCGACAGGGCACTCCTACGAGCAGTACTTC
CATSASTGHSYEQYF
>TRBV19|TRBJ1-1|NA|NA
TGTGCCAGTAGCCCGGGACGGGGATTGACTGAAGCTTTCTTT
CASSPGRGLTEAFF
>TRBV5-4|TRBJ2-2|NA|NA
TGTGCCAGCAGCTTGGATGTAGGTGTCACCGGGGAGCTGTTTTTT
CASSLDVGVTGELFF
>TRBV30|TRBJ2-2|NA|many
TGTGCCTGGAGTGCCGAGACAGGCACCGGGGAGCTGTTTTTT
CAWSAETGTGELFF
>TRBV7-8|TRBJ2-1|NA|NA
TGTGCCAGCAGCTTATACGGGACTCCGAGCTCCTACAATGAGCAGTTCTTC
CASSLYGTPSSYNEQFF
>TRBV4-1|TRBJ1-1|NA|NA
TGCGCCAGCAGCCAAGCACTTGGAGGGACTGAAGCTTTCTTT
CASSQALGGTEAFF
>TRBV27|TRBJ1-1|NA|NA
TGTGCCAGCAGCCCCTCGCCCACTGAAGCTTTCTTT
CASSPSPTEAFF
>TRBV6-2/TRBV6-3|TRBJ1-2|TRBD1|NA
TGTGCCAGCAGTGCAAAAGGACAGGACCATGGCTACACCTTC
CASSAKGQDHGYTF
>TRBV28|TRBJ2-5|NA|many
TGTGCCAGCAGTTTTGAAGAGACCCAGTACTTC
CASSFEETQYF
>TRBV4-2|TRBJ2-1|TRBD2|NA
TGTGCCAGCAGCCCTGTAGCGGGAGGACTAAGCCATGAGCAGTTCTTC
CASSPVAGGLSHEQFF
>TRBV18|TRBJ2-3|NA|NA
TGTGCCAGCTCGCCGCGATCCGTTCGCGACACGCAGTATTTT
CASSPRSVRDTQYF
>TRBV2|TRBJ1-5|TRBD1|many
TGTGCCAGCAGTGAAGAGGACAGGGGTCCTACCCAGCATTTT
CASSEEDRGPTQHF
>TRBV28|TRBJ1-5|NA|many
TGTGCCAGCAGTTCGCCGTTTTTTGGGGATAGCAATCAGCCCCAGCATTTT
CASSSPFFGDSNQPQHF
>TRBV27|TRBJ1-1|NA|few
TGTGCCAGCAGGATGGGTCCACGGACTGAAGCTTTCTTT
CASRMGPRTEAFF
>TRBV5-1|TRBJ2-7|TRBD2|few
TGCGCCAGCAGCTTGGCTAGCGGTAAATCCTACGAGCAGTACTTC
CASSLASGKSYEQYF
>TRBV7-9|TRBJ2-1|TRBD2|NA
TGTGCCAGCAGCTTACAAGGGACTAGCCCTTACAATGAGCAGTTCTTC
CASSLQGTSPYNEQFF
>TRBV2|TRBJ1-6|TRBD1|many
TGTGCCAGCAGACCTAAGACAGGGTCGAATTCACCCCTCCACTTT
CASRPKTGSNSPLHF
>TRBV12-3/TRBV12-4|TRBJ1-5|NA|many
TGTGCCAGCAGCCTGACAGTGACGAGCAATCAGCCCCAGCATTTT
CASSLTVTSNQPQHF
>TRBV20-1|TRBJ2-3|NA|NA
TGCAGTGCTAGAAAAGGAACGACAAGGGTGTCAGATACGCAGTATTTT
CSARKGTTRVSDTQYF
>TRBV2|TRBJ2-5|NA|NA
TGTGCCAGCAGGGAGGACTCAATGAAAGAGACCCAGTACTTC
CASREDSMKETQYF
>TRBV5-6|TRBJ2-1|TRBD1|few
TGTGCCAGCAGCCCCCGACCGGGACAGGGTTACAATGAGCAGTTCTTC
CASSPRPGQGYNEQFF